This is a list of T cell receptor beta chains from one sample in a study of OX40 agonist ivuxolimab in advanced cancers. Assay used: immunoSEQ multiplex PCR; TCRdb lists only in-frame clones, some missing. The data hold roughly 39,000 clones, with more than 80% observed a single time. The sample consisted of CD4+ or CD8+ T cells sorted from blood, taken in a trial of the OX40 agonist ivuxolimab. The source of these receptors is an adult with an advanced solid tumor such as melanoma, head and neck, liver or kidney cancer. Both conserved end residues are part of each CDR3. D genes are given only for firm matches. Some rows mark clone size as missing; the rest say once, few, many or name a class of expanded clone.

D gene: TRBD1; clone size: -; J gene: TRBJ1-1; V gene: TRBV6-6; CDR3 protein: CASSYGQGSLEAFF; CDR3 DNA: TGTGCCAGCAGTTACGGACAGGGGAGCCTTGAAGCTTTCTTT
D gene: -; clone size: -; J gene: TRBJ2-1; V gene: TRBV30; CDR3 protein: CAWRPDYNSYNEQFF; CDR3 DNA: TGTGCCTGGAGGCCGGACTATAACTCCTACAATGAGCAGTTCTTC
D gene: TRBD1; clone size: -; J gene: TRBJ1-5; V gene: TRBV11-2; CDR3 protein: CASSLASGGGQPQHF; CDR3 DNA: TGTGCCAGCAGCTTAGCATCAGGGGGCGGACAGCCCCAGCATTTT
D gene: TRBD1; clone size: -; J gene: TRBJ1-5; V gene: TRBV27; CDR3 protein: CASSYIGQGSNQPQHF; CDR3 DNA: TGTGCCAGCAGTTACATAGGACAGGGGAGCAATCAGCCCCAGCATTTT
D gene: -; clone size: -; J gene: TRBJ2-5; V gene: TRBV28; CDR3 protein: CASSHQETQYF; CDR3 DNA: TGTGCCAGCAGTCACCAGGAGACCCAGTACTTC
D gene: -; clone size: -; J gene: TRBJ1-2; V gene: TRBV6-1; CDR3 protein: CASRTRTENYGYTF; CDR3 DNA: TGTGCCAGCAGAACCCGGACAGAGAACTATGGCTACACCTTC
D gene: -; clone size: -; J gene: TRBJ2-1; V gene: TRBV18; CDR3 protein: CASSPPGLPNEQFF; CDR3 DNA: TGTGCCAGCTCACCCCCTGGACTTCCCAATGAGCAGTTCTTC
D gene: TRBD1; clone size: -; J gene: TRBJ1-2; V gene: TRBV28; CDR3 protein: CASTKVGTGVYYGYTF; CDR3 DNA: TGTGCCAGCACCAAGGTTGGGACAGGGGTTTACTATGGCTACACCTTC
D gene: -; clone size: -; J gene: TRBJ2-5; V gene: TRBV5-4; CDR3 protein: CASSLGGRVETQYF; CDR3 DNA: TGTGCCAGCAGCTTGGGGGGGCGGGTGGAGACCCAGTACTTC
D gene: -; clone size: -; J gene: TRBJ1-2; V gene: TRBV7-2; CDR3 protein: CASSLALTGYYGYTF; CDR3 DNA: TGTGCCAGCAGCTTAGCGCTTACAGGGTACTATGGCTACACCTTC
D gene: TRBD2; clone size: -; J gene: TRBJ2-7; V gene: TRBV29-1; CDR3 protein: CSVDGRASGAYEQYF; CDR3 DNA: TGCAGCGTTGACGGGAGGGCTAGCGGGGCCTACGAGCAGTACTTC
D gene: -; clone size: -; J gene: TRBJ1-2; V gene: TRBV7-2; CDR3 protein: CASSLAWNRASGYTF; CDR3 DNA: TGTGCCAGCAGCTTAGCTTGGAACAGGGCCTCTGGCTACACCTTC
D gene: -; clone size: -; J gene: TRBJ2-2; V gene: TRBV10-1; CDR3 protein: CASSEGLSGELFF; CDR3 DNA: TGCGCCAGCAGTGAGGGCCTCAGTGGGGAGCTGTTTTTT
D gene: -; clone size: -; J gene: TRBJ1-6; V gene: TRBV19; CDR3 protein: CASRVTSGDSPLHF; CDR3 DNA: TGTGCCAGTAGGGTGACAAGCGGCGATTCACCCCTCCACTTT
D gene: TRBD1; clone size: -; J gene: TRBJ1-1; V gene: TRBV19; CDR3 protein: CASKRGQGAIGTEAFF; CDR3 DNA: TGTGCCAGTAAAAGGGGACAGGGAGCTATTGGCACTGAAGCTTTCTTT
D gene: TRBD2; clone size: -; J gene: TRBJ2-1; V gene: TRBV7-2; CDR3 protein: CASSLQGSGRPNEQFF; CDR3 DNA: TGTGCCAGCAGCCTCCAGGGTAGCGGGAGGCCCAATGAGCAGTTCTTC
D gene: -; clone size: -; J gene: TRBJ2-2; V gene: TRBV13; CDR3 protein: CASSSPLGLALAGELFF; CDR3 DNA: TGTGCCAGCAGTTCCCCCCTGGGGCTAGCACTCGCCGGGGAGCTGTTTTTT
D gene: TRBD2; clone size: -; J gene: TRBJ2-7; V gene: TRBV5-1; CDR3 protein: CASSLSRITSGTYEQYF; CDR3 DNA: TGCGCCAGCAGCCTCTCCCGAATTACTAGCGGGACCTACGAGCAGTACTTC
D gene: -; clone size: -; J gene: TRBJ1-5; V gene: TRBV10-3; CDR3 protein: CAIRGSHNQPQHF; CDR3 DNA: TGTGCCATCCGGGGGTCGCACAATCAGCCCCAGCATTTT
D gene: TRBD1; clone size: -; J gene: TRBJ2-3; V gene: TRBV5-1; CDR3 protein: CASSLGTGVPSTDTQYF; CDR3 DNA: TGCGCCAGCAGCTTGGGAACAGGGGTCCCGAGCACAGATACGCAGTATTTT
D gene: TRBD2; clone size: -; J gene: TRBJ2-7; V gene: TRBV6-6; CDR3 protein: CATKRGLTYEQYF; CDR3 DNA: TGTGCCACAAAGCGGGGACTTACCTACGAGCAGTACTTC
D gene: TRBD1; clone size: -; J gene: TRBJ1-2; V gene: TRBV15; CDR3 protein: CATSRSQGGNYGYTF; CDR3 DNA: TGTGCCACCAGCAGATCACAGGGGGGCAACTATGGCTACACCTTC
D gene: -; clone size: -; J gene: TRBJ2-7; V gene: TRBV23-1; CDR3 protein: CASSPYEQYF; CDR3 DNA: TGCGCCAGCAGTCCCTACGAGCAGTACTTC
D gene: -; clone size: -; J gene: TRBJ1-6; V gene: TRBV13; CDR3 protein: CASSFSRTDNSPLHF; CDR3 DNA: TGTGCCAGCAGCTTTAGCCGGACAGATAATTCACCCCTCCACTTT
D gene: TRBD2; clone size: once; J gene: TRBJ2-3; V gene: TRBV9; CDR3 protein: CASSVGLVTDTQYF; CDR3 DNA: TGTGCCAGCAGCGTGGGACTAGTAACCGATACGCAGTATTTT
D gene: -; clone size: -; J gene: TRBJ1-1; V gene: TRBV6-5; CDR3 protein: CASISSPGTAFF; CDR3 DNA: TGTGCCAGCATTTCCTCCCCGGGGACGGCTTTCTTT
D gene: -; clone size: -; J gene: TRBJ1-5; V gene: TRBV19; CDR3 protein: CASSILGRGNQPQHF; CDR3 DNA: TGTGCCAGTAGTATTCTGGGGAGGGGCAATCAGCCCCAGCATTTT
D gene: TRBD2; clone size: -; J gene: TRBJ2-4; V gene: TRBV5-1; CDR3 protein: CASSPLTSGLAKNIQYF; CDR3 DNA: TGCGCCAGCAGCCCCCTGACTAGCGGGTTAGCCAAAAACATTCAGTACTTC
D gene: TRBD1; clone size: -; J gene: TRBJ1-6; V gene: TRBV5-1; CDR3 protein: CASSVRDRNSPLHF; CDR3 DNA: TGCGCCAGCAGCGTCCGGGACAGGAATTCACCCCTCCACTTT
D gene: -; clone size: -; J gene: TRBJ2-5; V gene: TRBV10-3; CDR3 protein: CAISESGAPGVETQYF; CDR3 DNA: TGTGCCATCAGTGAGTCGGGGGCACCCGGGGTAGAGACCCAGTACTTC
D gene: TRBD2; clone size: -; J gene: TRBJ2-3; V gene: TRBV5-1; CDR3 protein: CASSAGRTSGADTQYF; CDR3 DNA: TGCGCCAGCAGCGCCGGTCGGACTAGCGGTGCAGATACGCAGTATTTT
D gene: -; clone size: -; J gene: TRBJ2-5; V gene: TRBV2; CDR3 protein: CASSEGETQYF; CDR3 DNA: TGTGCCAGCAGTGAAGGAGAGACCCAGTACTTC
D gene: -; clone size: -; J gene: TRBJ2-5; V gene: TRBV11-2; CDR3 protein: CASSQLRGKAQYF; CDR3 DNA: TGTGCCAGCAGCCAATTGAGGGGAAAGGCCCAGTACTTC
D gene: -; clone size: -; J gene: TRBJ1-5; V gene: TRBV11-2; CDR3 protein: CASSLADSNQPQHF; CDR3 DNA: TGTGCCAGCAGCTTAGCAGATAGCAATCAGCCCCAGCATTTT
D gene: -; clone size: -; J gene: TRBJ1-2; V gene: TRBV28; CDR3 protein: CASSQRAKYGYTF; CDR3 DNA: TGTGCCAGCAGCCAACGGGCCAAGTATGGCTACACCTTC